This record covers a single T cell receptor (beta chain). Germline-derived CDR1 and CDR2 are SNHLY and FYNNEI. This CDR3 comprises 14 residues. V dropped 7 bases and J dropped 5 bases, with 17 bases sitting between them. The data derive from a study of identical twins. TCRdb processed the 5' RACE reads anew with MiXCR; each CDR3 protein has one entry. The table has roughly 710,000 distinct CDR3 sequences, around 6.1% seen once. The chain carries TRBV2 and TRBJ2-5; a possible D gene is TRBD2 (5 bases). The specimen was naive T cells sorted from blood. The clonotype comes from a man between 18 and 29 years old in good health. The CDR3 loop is CASNALGGSETQYF. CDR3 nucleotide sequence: TGTGCCAGCAACGCTCTGGGCGGGTCCGAGACCCAGTACTTC.